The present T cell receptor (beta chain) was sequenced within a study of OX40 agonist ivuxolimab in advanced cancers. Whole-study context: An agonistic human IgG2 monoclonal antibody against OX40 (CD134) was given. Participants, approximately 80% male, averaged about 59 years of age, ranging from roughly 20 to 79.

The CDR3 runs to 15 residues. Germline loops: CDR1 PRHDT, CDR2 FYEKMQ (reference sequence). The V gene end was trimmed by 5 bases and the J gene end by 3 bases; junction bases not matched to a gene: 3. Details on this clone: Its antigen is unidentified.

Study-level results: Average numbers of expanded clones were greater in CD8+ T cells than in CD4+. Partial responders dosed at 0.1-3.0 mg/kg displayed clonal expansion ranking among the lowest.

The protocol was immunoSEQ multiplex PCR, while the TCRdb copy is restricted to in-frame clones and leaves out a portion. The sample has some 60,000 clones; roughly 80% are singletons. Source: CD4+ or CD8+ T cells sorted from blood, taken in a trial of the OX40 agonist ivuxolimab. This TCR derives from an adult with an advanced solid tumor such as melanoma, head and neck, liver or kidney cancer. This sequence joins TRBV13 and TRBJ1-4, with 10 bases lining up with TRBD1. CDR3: CASSDRGPANEKLFF. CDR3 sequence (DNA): TGTGCCAGCAGCGACAGGGGGCCGGCTAATGAAAAACTGTTTTTT. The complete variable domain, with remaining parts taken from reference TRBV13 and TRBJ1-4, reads AAGVIQSPRHLIKEKRETATLKCYPIPRHDTVYWYQQGPGQDPQFLISFYEKMQSDKGSIPDRFSAQQFSDYHSELNMSSLELGDSALYFCASSDRGPANEKLFFGSGTQLSVL.